This paragraph covers one TCR beta chain sequence. The target antigen is unknown. PCR employed 60 Vbeta and 13 Jbeta primers. Using immunoSEQ multiplex PCR, the repertoire was profiled, and TCRdb retains in-frame clones only, with some absent. Of 250,000 to 300,000 clones in the sample, roughly 86% were seen once. Nominal health characterized the donors when sampled, though unrecorded immune exposures were likely. V shed 5 bases and J shed 6 bases, with 18 bases lying between them. Germline CDR1 is SEHNR and CDR2 is FQNEAQ (reference sequence). This CDR3 is 15 amino acids long. The source of the sample is a study of cytomegalovirus exposure and HLA in healthy donors. Points from the study as a whole: Cytomegalovirus association was assigned to under 200 TCR beta chains. The authors assumed roughly uniform sequencing depth across donors for presence/absence analyses. Published work reported that the classifier diagnosed cytomegalovirus status with high specificity and sensitivity.

The sequenced sample was PBMCs. The genes are TRBV7-9 and TRBJ2-3; TRBD2 might be the D (6 bases). The sequence came from a middle-aged woman in good health and CMV-seropositive. The CDR3 region is CASSPGPGLGDTQYF. As DNA, the CDR3 is TGTGCCAGCAGCCCCGGACCGGGACTGGGGGATACGCAGTATTTT.